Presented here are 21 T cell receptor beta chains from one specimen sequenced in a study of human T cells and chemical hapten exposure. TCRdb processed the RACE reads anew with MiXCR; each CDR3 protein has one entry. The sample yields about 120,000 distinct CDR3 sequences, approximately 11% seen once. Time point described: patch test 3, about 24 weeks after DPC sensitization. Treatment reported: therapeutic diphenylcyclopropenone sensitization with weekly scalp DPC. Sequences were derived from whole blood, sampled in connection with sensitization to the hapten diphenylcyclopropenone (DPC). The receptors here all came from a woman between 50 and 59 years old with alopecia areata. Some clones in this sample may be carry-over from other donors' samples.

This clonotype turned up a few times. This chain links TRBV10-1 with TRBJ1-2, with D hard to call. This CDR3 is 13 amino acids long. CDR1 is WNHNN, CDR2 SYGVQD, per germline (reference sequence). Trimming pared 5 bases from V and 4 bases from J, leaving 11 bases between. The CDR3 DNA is TGCGCCAGCAGTCACAGTCCCTCCTATGGCTACACCTTC. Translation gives CASSHSPSYGYTF.

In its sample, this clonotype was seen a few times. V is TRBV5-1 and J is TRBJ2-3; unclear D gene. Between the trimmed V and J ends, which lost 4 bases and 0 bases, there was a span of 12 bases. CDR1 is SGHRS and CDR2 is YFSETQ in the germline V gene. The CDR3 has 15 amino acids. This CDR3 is CASSGDGSSTDTQYF. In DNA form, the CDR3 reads TGCGCCAGCAGCGGCGACGGGTCTAGCACAGATACGCAGTATTTT.

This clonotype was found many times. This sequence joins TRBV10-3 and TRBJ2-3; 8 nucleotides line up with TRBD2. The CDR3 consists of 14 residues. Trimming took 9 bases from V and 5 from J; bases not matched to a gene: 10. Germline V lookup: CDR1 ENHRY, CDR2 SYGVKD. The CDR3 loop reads CAMSPGRGGDTQYF. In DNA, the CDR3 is TGTGCCATGTCCCCCGGGAGGGGGGGAGATACGCAGTATTTT.

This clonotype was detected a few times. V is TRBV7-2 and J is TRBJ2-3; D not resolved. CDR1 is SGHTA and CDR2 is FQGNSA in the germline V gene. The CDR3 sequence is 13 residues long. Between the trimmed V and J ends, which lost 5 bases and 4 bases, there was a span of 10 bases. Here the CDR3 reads CASSPIWADTQYF. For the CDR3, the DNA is TGTGCCAGCAGCCCAATCTGGGCAGATACGCAGTATTTT.

CDR3 sequence (DNA): TGCAGCGCGTCCCTAGATGGACGGACAGATACGCAGTATTTT. Its protein is CSASLDGRTDTQYF. V gene TRBV29-1 combines with J gene TRBJ2-3; D gene unclear. V lost 7 bases and J lost 3, with 17 bases in between. The CDR3 covers 14 residues. Germline assignment: CDR1 SQVTM and CDR2 ANQGSEA.

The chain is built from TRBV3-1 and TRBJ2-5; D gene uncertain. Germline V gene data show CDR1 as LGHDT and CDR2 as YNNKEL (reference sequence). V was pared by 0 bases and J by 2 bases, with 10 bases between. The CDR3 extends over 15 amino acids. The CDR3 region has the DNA TGTGCCAGCAGCCAAGATCTTGGCCTTCAAGAGACCCAGTACTTC. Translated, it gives CASSQDLGLQETQYF.

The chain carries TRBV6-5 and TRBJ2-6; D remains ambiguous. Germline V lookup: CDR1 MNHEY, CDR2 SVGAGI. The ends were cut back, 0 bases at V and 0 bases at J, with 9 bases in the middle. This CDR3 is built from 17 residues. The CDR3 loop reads CASSYSGANSGANVLTF. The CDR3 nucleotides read TGTGCCAGCAGTTACTCTGGCGCCAACTCTGGGGCCAACGTCCTGACTTTC.

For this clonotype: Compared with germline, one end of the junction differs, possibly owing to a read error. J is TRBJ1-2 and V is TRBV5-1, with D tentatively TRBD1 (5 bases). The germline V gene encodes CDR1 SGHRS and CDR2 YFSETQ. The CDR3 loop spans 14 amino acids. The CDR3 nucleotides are TGCGCCAGCAGCCCGGACGGGGCTAACGATGGCTACACCTTC. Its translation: CASSPDGANDGYTF.

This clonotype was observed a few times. The CDR3, as DNA: TGTGCCAGCAGCCAAATAACGGATTCTGAAGCTTTCTTT. Encoded protein: CASSQITDSEAFF. The chain employs TRBV3-1 and TRBJ1-1; D gene uncertain. Germline values: CDR1 LGHDT, CDR2 YNNKEL (reference sequence). The CDR3 is 13 residues long. V dropped 2 bases and J dropped 6 bases, with 10 bases sitting between them.

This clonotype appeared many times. The CDR3 loop is CASSQYGAGTEAFF. CDR3 coding DNA: TGCGCCAGCAGCCAATATGGGGCAGGTACTGAAGCTTTCTTT. V usage is TRBV4-3 and J usage is TRBJ1-1; perhaps TRBD1 as D (5 bases). The CDR3 length is 14 residues. The germline V gene has CDR1 LGHNA and CDR2 YSLEER. V dropped 2 bases and J dropped 5 bases, with 12 bases sitting between them.

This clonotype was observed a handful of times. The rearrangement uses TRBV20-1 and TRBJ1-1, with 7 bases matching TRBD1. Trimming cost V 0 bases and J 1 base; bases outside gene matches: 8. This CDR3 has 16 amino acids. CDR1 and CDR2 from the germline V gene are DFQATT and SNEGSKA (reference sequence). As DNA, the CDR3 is TGCAGTGCTAGAGATCAGGGGGACAGCTGGAACACTGAAGCTTTCTTT. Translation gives CSARDQGDSWNTEAFF.

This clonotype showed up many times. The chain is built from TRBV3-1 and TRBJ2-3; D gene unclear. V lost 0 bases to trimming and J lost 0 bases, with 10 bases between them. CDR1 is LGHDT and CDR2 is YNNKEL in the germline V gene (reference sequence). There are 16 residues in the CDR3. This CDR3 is CASSQEKGPSTDTQYF. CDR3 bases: TGTGCCAGCAGCCAAGAAAAAGGGCCAAGCACAGATACGCAGTATTTT.

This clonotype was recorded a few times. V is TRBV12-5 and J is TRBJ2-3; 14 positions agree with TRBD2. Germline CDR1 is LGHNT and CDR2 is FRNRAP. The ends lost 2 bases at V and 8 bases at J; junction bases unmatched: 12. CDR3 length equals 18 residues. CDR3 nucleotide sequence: TGTGCTAGTGGTTTGCCCCTCCCGACTAGCGGGGGGGTGGGTACGCAGTATTTT. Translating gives CASGLPLPTSGGVGTQYF.

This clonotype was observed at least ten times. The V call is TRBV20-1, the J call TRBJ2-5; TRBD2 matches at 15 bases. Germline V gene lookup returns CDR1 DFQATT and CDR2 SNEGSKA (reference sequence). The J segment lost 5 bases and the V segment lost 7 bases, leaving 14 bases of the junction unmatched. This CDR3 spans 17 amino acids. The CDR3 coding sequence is TGCAGTGGTGTTTCGGGACTAGCGGGGGGATCCCAGGAGACCCAGTACTTC. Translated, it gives CSGVSGLAGGSQETQYF.

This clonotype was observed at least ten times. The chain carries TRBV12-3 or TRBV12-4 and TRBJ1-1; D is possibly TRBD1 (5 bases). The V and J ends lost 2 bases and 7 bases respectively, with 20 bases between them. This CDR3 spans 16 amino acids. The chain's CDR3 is CASSLSLGHVGDEAFF. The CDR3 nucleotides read TGTGCCAGCAGTTTAAGTTTAGGCCACGTGGGGGATGAAGCTTTCTTT.

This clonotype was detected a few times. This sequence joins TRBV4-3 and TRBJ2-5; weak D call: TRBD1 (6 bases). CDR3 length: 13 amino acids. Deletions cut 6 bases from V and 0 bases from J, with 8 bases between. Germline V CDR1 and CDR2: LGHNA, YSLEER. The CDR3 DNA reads TGCGCCAGCAGTCAGGGGTACCAAGAGACCCAGTACTTC. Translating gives CASSQGYQETQYF.

The CDR3 is CASSPEYQETQYF. CDR3 DNA sequence: TGTGCCAGCTCACCAGAGTACCAAGAGACCCAGTACTTC. The chain combines TRBV18 with TRBJ2-5; no firm D call. The CDR3 has 13 amino acids. V lost 2 bases to trimming and J lost 0 bases, with 4 bases between them. From germline, CDR1 is KGHSH and CDR2 LQKENI.

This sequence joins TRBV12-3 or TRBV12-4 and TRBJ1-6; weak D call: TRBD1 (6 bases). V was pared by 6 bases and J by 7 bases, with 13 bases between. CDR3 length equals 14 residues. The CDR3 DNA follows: TGTGCCAGCAGGCGACAGGTTAAGAATTCACCCCTCCACTTT. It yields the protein CASRRQVKNSPLHF.

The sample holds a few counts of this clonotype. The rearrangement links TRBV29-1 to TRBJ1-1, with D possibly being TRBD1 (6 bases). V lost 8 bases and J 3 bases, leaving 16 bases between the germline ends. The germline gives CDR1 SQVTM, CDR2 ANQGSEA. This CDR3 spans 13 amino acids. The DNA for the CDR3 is TGCAGCTCCTCACAGGGAGGAGACACTGAAGCTTTCTTT. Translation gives CSSSQGGDTEAFF. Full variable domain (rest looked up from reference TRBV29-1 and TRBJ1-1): SAVISQKPSRDICQRGTSLTIQCQVDSQVTMMFWYRQQPGQSLTLIATANQGSEATYESGFVIDKFPISRPNLTFSTLTVSNMSPEDSSIYLCSSSQGGDTEAFFGQGTRLTVV.

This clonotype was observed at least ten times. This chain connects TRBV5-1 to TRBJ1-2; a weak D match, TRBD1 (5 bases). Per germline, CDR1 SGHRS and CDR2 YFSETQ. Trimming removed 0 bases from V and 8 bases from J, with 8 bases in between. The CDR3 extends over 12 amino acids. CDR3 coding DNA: TGCGCCAGCAGCTTGGGGGGCTGGGGCTACACCTTC. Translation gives CASSLGGWGYTF.

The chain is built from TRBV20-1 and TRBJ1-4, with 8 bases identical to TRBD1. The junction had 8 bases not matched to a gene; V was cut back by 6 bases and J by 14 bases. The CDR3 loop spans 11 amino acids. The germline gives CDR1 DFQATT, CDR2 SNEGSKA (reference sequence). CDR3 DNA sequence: TGCAGTGCACCTGGACAGGGAGATCTGTTTTTT. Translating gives CSAPGQGDLFF.